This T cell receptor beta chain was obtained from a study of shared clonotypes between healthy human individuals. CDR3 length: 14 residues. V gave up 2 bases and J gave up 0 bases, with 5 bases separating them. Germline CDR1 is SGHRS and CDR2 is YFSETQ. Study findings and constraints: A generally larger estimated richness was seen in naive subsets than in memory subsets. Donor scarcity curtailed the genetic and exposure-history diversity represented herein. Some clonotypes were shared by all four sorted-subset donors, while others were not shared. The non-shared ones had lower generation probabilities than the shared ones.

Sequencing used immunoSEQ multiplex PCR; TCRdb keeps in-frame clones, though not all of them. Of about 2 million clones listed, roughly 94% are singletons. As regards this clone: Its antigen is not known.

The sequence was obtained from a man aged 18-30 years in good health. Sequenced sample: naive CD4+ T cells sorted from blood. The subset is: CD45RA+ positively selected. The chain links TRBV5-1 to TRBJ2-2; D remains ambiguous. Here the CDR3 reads CASSFATNTGELFF. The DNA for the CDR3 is TGCGCCAGCAGCTTTGCCACGAACACCGGGGAGCTGTTTTTT.